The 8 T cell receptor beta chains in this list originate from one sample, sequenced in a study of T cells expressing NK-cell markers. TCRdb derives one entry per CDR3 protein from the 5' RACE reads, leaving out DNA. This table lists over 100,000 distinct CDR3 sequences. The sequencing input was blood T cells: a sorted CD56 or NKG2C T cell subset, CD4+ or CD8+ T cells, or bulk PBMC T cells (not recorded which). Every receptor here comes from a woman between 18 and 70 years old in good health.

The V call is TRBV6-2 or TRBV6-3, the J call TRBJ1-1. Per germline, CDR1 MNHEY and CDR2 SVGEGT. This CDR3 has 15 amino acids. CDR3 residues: CASSYREGLRTEAFF.

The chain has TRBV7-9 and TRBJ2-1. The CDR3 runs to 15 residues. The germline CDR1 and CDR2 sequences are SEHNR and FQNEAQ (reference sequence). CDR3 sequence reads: CASSLVGATYNEQFF.

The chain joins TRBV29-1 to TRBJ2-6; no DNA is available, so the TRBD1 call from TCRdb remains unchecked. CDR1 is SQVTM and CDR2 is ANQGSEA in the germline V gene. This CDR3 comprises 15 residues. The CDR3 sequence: CSVQGTVRGANVLTF.

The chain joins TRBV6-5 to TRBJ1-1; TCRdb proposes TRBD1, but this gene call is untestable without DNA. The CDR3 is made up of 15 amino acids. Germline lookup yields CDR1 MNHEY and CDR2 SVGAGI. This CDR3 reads CASSYSTGGAGEAFF.

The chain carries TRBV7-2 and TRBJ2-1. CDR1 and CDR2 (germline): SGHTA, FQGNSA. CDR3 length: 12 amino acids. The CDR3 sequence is CASSLFVDEQFF.

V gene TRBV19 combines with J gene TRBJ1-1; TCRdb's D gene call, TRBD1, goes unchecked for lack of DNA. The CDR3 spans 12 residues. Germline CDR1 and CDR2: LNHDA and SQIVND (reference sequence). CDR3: CASSQGNTEAFF. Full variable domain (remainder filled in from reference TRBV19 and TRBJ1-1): DGGITQSPKYLFRKEGQNVTLSCEQNLNHDAMYWYRQDPGQGLRLIYYSQIVNDFQKGDIAEGYSVSREKKESFPLTVTSAQKNPTAFYLCASSQGNTEAFFGQGTRLTVV.

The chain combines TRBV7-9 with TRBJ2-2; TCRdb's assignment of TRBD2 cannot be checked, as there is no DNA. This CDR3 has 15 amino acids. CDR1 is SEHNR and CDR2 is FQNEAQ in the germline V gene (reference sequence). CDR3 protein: CASSPTSGATGELFF.

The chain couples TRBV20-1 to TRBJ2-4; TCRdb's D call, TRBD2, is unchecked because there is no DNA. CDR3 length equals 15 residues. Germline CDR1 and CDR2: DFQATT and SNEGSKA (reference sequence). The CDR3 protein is CSAQGLAENKNIQYF.